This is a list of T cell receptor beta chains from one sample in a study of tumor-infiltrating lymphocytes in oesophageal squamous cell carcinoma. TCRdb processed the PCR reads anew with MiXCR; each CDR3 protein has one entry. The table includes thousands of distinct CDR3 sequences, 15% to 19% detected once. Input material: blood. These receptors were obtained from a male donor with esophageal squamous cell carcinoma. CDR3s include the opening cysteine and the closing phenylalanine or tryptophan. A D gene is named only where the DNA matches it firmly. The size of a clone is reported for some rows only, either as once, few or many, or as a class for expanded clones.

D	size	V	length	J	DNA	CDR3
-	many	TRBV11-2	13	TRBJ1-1	TGTGCCAGCAGCGTGAGGGTGCCGACTGAAGCTTTCTTT	CASSVRVPTEAFF
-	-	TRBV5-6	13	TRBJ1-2	TGTGCCAGCAGCTTGCGGGGCGGTTATGGCTACACCTTC	CASSLRGGYGYTF
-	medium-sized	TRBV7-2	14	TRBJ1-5	TGTGCCAGCAGCGGGGGAAGTAGCAATCAGCCCCAGCATTTT	CASSGGSSNQPQHF
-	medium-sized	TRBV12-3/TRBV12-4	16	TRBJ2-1	TGTGCCAGCAGCCCCCTAAGGACTTTATCCTACAATGAGCAGTTCTTC	CASSPLRTLSYNEQFF
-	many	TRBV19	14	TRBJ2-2	TGTGCCAGTAGTATAGATCTCGGCACCGGGGAGCTGTTTTTT	CASSIDLGTGELFF
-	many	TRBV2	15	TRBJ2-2	TGTGCCAGCAGTAAGAGGGGGGGTTCGACCGGGGAGCTGTTTTTT	CASSKRGGSTGELFF
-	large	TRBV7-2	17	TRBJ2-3	TGTGCCAGCAGGACTCTGAGTGGGGAAGGGGGCACAGATACGCAGTATTTT	CASRTLSGEGGTDTQYF
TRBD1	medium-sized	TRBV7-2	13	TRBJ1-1	TGTGCCAGCAGCTCACCAGACAGGGGGCATGCTTTCTTT	CASSSPDRGHAFF
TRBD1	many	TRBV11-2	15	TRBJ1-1	TGTGCCAGCAGCTCCCCCACAGGGGAAGGCACTGAAGCTTTCTTT	CASSSPTGEGTEAFF
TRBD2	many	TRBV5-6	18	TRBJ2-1	TGTGCCAGCAGCTTGCGGCCACTTTCTGGCGGGGGGTACAATGAGCAGTTCTTC	CASSLRPLSGGGYNEQFF
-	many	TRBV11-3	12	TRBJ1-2	TGTGCCAGCAGCTTAGAGAAACATGGCTACACCTTC	CASSLEKHGYTF
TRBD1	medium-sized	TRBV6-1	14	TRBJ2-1	TGTGCCAGCCGCGGACAGGGAACCTACAATGAGCAGTTCTTC	CASRGQGTYNEQFF